The rows below give T cell receptor beta chains drawn from one sample of a study of regulatory T cells in long-lasting Graves disease. In TCRdb, the multiplex PCR reads were re-called with MiXCR into one record per CDR3 protein. Altogether about 470,000 distinct CDR3 sequences are present, 15% being singletons, with the ten largest covering approximately 15%. The sample was also reused in another study, on T cells in Graves' hyperthyroidism and ophthalmopathy.

Source: peripheral blood mononuclear cells (PBMCs), taken at new diagnosis, from a patient treated with antithyroid drugs. Receptors originate from a woman younger than 45 with Graves disease. CDR3s include the opening cysteine and the closing phenylalanine or tryptophan. A D gene is named only where the DNA matches it firmly. Expanded clones get a size class; other rows say once, few or many, or leave the size out.

TRBV9	TRBJ2-2	NA	TRBD1	TGTGCCAGCAGCGTAAGCTCAGGGGGCACCGGGGAGCTGTTTTTT	CASSVSSGGTGELFF
TRBV6-5	TRBJ2-5	NA	NA	TGTGCCAGCAGTTACTTTGCGGGATCCCAAGAGACCCAGTACTTC	CASSYFAGSQETQYF
TRBV28	TRBJ2-1	NA	TRBD1	TGTGCCAGCAGTAAAAGGACAGGGGCCTACAATGAGCAGTTCTTC	CASSKRTGAYNEQFF
TRBV30	TRBJ2-5	NA	TRBD2	TGTGCCTGGAATTCTATAGCGGGAGTCCAAGAGACCCAGTACTTC	CAWNSIAGVQETQYF
TRBV24-1	TRBJ2-1	NA	TRBD1	TGTGCCACCAGTGAGCCTGCCGGGACAGCTTCAAATGAGCAGTTCTTC	CATSEPAGTASNEQFF
TRBV11-2	TRBJ1-1	many	NA	TGTGCCAGCAGCTCCCTCCTGCGGAACACTGAAGCTTTCTTT	CASSSLLRNTEAFF
TRBV7-8	TRBJ2-7	many	NA	TGTGCCAGCAGCCCGCAGCCCCAGGGCTACGAGCAGTACTTC	CASSPQPQGYEQYF
TRBV28	TRBJ2-5	many	NA	TGTGCCAGCAGTTTAGAGGGAACACAGACCCAGTACTTC	CASSLEGTQTQYF
TRBV12-3/TRBV12-4	TRBJ2-1	NA	NA	TGTGCCAGCAGTTTGGGGGGAGGCCTTTCCTACAATGAGCAGTTCTTC	CASSLGGGLSYNEQFF
TRBV5-1	TRBJ2-1	NA	NA	TGCGCCAGCAATCGGGGGGCCGACAGCAATGAGCAGTTCTTC	CASNRGADSNEQFF
TRBV7-9	TRBJ2-7	NA	TRBD1	TGTGCCAGCAGCTCTACTGGACAGGCATACACCTACGAGCAGTACTTC	CASSSTGQAYTYEQYF
TRBV28	TRBJ1-5	few	NA	TGTGCCAGCAGTTCGGGGGGCAGTAGCCCATATCAGCCCCAGCATTTT	CASSSGGSSPYQPQHF
TRBV4-1	TRBJ1-4	many	NA	TGCGCCAGCAGCCAAGGAAACATCGCGACTAATGAAAAACTGTTTTTT	CASSQGNIATNEKLFF
TRBV12-3/TRBV12-4	TRBJ2-7	many	TRBD2	TGTGCCAGCAGTTCCCCCGGGACTAGCGGCACCTACGAGCAGTACTTC	CASSSPGTSGTYEQYF
TRBV25-1	TRBJ2-3	few	NA	TGTGCCAGCTTTGCAGGGGCGAGTACAGATACGCAGTATTTT	CASFAGASTDTQYF
TRBV14	TRBJ2-1	many	TRBD1	TGTGCCAGCAGCGGATCCCGGGACCTCAGGGGGCTGTATGGCGGGCAGTTCTTC	CASSGSRDLRGLYGGQFF
TRBV20-1	TRBJ2-5	NA	TRBD1	TGCAGTGGCCGACAGGGGGCAAAGACCCAGTACTTC	CSGRQGAKTQYF
TRBV20-1	TRBJ2-7	many	NA	TGCAGTGCTAGAGATCTTAGGGCCTACGAGCAGTACTTC	CSARDLRAYEQYF
TRBV20-1	TRBJ2-7	many	NA	TGCAGTGCTAGAGTGTCGGCTTCCTACGAGCAGTACTTC	CSARVSASYEQYF
TRBV12-3/TRBV12-4	TRBJ2-3	many	TRBD2	TGTGCCAGCAGTATCTCTAGCGGGAGAGCAGATACGCAGTATTTT	CASSISSGRADTQYF
TRBV28	TRBJ2-1	few	TRBD2	TGTGCCAGCAACCAAGGACTAGCCAAAGAGCAGTTCTTC	CASNQGLAKEQFF
TRBV19	TRBJ1-1	NA	NA	TGTGCCAGTAGTCGGGGGGCCGGAGGGACTGAAGCTTTCTTT	CASSRGAGGTEAFF
TRBV28	TRBJ2-1	many	TRBD2	TGTGCCAGCAGTGCAAAGCGGGAGGGCTTGGGCAATGAGCAGTTCTTC	CASSAKREGLGNEQFF
TRBV10-3	TRBJ2-5	many	NA	TGTGCCATCAGTGAGTCGGGGAGAACCCAAGAGACCCAGTACTTC	CAISESGRTQETQYF
TRBV9	TRBJ1-1	NA	TRBD1	TGTGCCAGCAGCGTAGGAGCAGGGGGGGTTGAAGCTTTCTTT	CASSVGAGGVEAFF
TRBV20-1	TRBJ1-6	many	NA	TGCAGTGCTAGAGATCCACCCGCTAACCACTTT	CSARDPPANHF
TRBV24-1	TRBJ1-5	many	NA	TGTGCCACCAGTGATAAGGGGACCATGAGTCAGCCCCAGCATTTT	CATSDKGTMSQPQHF
TRBV18	TRBJ2-3	NA	TRBD2	TGTGCCAGCTCACCAGAGCGGGAGGGCACAGATACGCAGTATTTT	CASSPEREGTDTQYF
TRBV5-4	TRBJ2-2	few	NA	TGTGCCAGCACCCTCAACACCGGGGAGCTGTTTTTT	CASTLNTGELFF
TRBV2	TRBJ1-1	NA	NA	TGTGCCAGCAGTGAAGGGGTGGCCACTGAAGCTTTCTTT	CASSEGVATEAFF
TRBV29-1	TRBJ2-3	few	TRBD2	TGCAGCGTAGAAGGGACTATCAAACCTACTAGCACAGATACGCAGTATTTT	CSVEGTIKPTSTDTQYF
TRBV2	TRBJ2-7	many	NA	TGTGCCAGCAGTGACTTCGGGGCTGGTGAGCAGTACTTC	CASSDFGAGEQYF
TRBV7-2	TRBJ2-3	many	NA	TGTGCCAGCAGCTTAGACGCGGGAACAGATACGCAGTATTTT	CASSLDAGTDTQYF
TRBV29-1	TRBJ2-3	few	NA	TGCAGCGTTGTTGTAGGGGGAAGCACAGATACGCGGTGTTTT	CSVVVGGSTDTRCF